This TCR beta chain was documented in a study of glioma-infiltrating T cells after dendritic cell vaccination. The CDR3 contains 15 residues. V was clipped by 1 base and J by 4 bases, with 11 bases between them. Germline-derived CDR1 and CDR2 are SNHLY and FYNNEI. Produced via immunoSEQ multiplex PCR; TCRdb's table is partial and in-frame only. This table has fewer than 100,000 clones, over 75% appearing once. V usage is TRBV2 and J usage is TRBJ2-1; weak D call: TRBD2 (5 bases). This sample comprised blood, obtained before dendritic cell vaccination. This clonotype was sampled from a human donor with glioblastoma. The CDR3 DNA reads as TGTGCCAGCAGTGAAGGCAGGTCGGGGTACAATGAGCAGTTCTTC. Protein: CASSEGRSGYNEQFF.